This is a list of T cell receptor beta chains from one sample in a study of blood T cells in healthy people across ages. TCRdb recomputed calls from the 5' RACE reads with MiXCR, one row per CDR3 protein. The sample records over 500,000 distinct CDR3 sequences, approximately 52% being singletons. The sequencing input was blood. The receptors were sampled from a woman older than 75 in good health. CDR3s leave out the opening cysteine and the closing phenylalanine or tryptophan. A D gene is named only where the DNA matches it firmly. Clone size is stated in some rows and not others, as once, few, many or a class when expanded.

V gene: TRBV18; J gene: TRBJ1-1; clone size: .; D gene: TRBD1; CDR3 protein: ASSLGQGARGEAF
V gene: TRBV7-9; J gene: TRBJ2-1; clone size: few; D gene: .; CDR3 protein: ASTSGTGSYNEQF
V gene: TRBV11-2; J gene: .; clone size: .; D gene: TRBD2; CDR3 protein: ANSLAASGYEQY
V gene: TRBV10-3; J gene: TRBJ1-1; clone size: once; D gene: .; CDR3 protein: AINRDGPSVGTEAF
V gene: TRBV9; J gene: TRBJ1-3; clone size: few; D gene: TRBD1; CDR3 protein: ASSATGVPSGNTIY
V gene: TRBV9; J gene: .; clone size: .; D gene: .; CDR3 protein: ASSVEGAGGYNEQY
V gene: TRBV12-3/TRBV12-4; J gene: TRBJ1-1; clone size: few; D gene: TRBD1; CDR3 protein: ASSRQGIGTEAF
V gene: TRBV5-1; J gene: TRBJ2-2; clone size: .; D gene: TRBD2; CDR3 protein: ATYRGVPNTGELF
V gene: TRBV12-3/TRBV12-4; J gene: TRBJ2-3; clone size: .; D gene: .; CDR3 protein: ASSANQGKNTQY
V gene: TRBV20-1; J gene: TRBJ2-2; clone size: .; D gene: .; CDR3 protein: SARDPGTYTGELF
V gene: TRBV7-2; J gene: TRBJ2-3; clone size: many; D gene: .; CDR3 protein: ADSGPPGGTQY
V gene: TRBV6-6; J gene: TRBJ2-5; clone size: .; D gene: .; CDR3 protein: ASSPPLEYQETRF
V gene: TRBV4-1; J gene: TRBJ2-5; clone size: .; D gene: .; CDR3 protein: ASNQDGLAETQY
V gene: TRBV9; J gene: TRBJ2-1; clone size: .; D gene: TRBD2; CDR3 protein: ASSVPGLAGVEQF
V gene: TRBV7-9; J gene: TRBJ1-1; clone size: few; D gene: .; CDR3 protein: ASSFDSYTEAF
V gene: TRBV6-6; J gene: TRBJ2-7; clone size: .; D gene: .; CDR3 protein: ASSYSNPGAYEQY
V gene: TRBV28; J gene: TRBJ2-7; clone size: many; D gene: .; CDR3 protein: ASSFTRGSYEQY